The sequence of this T cell receptor beta chain was determined in a study of shared clonotypes between healthy human individuals. As for the study in general: A few men and a couple of women, aged 18 to 49, were donors. Study observations and caveats: Sequencing of the sorted subsets was shown by rarefaction to be incomplete despite large depth. The naive CD4 repertoires of several donors were compared, and approximately 4.7% of clonotypes were shared. As a rule, naive subsets had a larger estimated richness than memory subsets.

Remarks on this clone: Its target is unknown.

V shed 0 bases, J shed 7 bases, and the junction held 0 bases outside the gene matches. Germline CDR1 and CDR2: MNHEY and SVGAGI. The CDR3 consists of 13 residues. TCRdb's copy holds only in-frame clones and misses some; the assay was immunoSEQ multiplex PCR. Among roughly 220,000 clones listed, 50% to 75% were seen once. Material: memory CD4+ T cells sorted from blood. Subset in this sample: CD45RA-negative fraction. The receptor was isolated from a man aged 25 to 45 in good health. The V gene is TRBV6-5, the J gene TRBJ2-1, with 7 bases lining up with TRBD2. The CDR3 loop reads CASSYSAGNEQFF. As DNA, the CDR3 is TGTGCCAGCAGTTACTCAGCGGGGAATGAGCAGTTCTTC.